This TCR beta chain was captured in a study of shared clonotypes between healthy human individuals (dated by TCRdb to about 2020). Regarding the research as a whole: The cohort included three men and a couple of women between 18 and 49 years of age. For each donor, CD4 naive and CD4 memory were each given three plates, CD8 naive was given two plates, and CD8 memory was given one plate. To increase sequencing depth and limit assay-specific biases, different laboratories used diverse techniques to prepare libraries and sequence TCR repertoires. The study deeply sequenced blood TCR repertoires of about 5 healthy adults to estimate repertoire size and the extent of clonotype sharing between individuals. Each donor's leukapheresis produced roughly between about 0.8 and 8.9 billion PBMCs. What the work shows at the level of the full study, not this receptor alone: Larger estimated clonotype richness was generally found for naive subsets than for memory subsets. Sampling was limited to blood, and TCR repertoires in tissue likely differ from TCR repertoires in blood. Compared with non-shared clonotypes, clonotypes shared by all four sorted-subset donors had higher generation probabilities. When a handful of donors were compared, the shared fraction of clonotypes was 5% to 6.5% for naive CD4, around 3.5% for naive CD8, 2.3% for memory CD4, and 0.35% to 0.4% for memory CD8. Pairwise subsampling indicated that sequencing depth was expected to affect the degree of clonotype sharing among donors. Rarefaction of sorted-subset datasets indicated incomplete sequencing despite the large sequencing depth. Because the study included a small number of donors, the genetic and exposure-history diversity represented was limited.

Using the deep immunoSEQ assay, multiplex PCR amplified TCR CDR3 regions from genomic DNA. For each cell subset, the extracted genomic DNA was distributed evenly across all wells of several immunoSEQ 96-well plates, and each plate served as one replicate. For sorted subsets, each replicate PCR was loaded with 200 ng genomic DNA, equivalent to some 31,000 T cell genomes. Purified libraries were quantified with a Qubit 3.0 fluorometer, sized on a Bioanalyzer 2100, and re-quantified with the KAPA Library Quantification kit. Every immunoSEQ 96-well plate was sequenced on a dedicated single-read 150-cycle Illumina NextSeq 550 flow cell. The paper's processing steps were these. Because the immunoSEQ output included only junctional sequences and no quality scores, the filtering could not be the same as the filtering used for full-length reads. To assign V/J genes and CDR3, sequences were annotated against IMGT germline references using PyIR, a Python wrapper for IgBLAST v1.9. Reads were removed for weak V/J assignments (E-value above 1e-6), missing CDR3, stop codons, out-of-frame junctions, or ambiguous translated residues. V3J clonotypes were defined as sequences sharing an identical inferred V gene, J gene, and CDR3 amino acid sequence. Percentage overlap between repertoires was computed as shared unique clonotypes divided by the size of the smaller repertoire. Three approaches were used to assess repertoire richness: RTK rarefaction, the Chao1 estimator, and Recon v2.1 estimates of unobserved clonotypes. Generation probabilities for all TCRbeta clonotypes obtained by the gDNA method from four donors were computed using OLGA. In TCRdb, the immuneACCESS table is reduced to in-frame sequences with V and J assigned. These tables do not hold every clone; where another copy was compared, an unresolved V gene accounts for under half, and the others remain unexplained. V and J calls and clone size come straight from that table; D and trimming were deduced from the DNA. The sample includes about 1 million clones, with around 74% observed a single time. About 1.5% of the sample belongs to the ten largest clones.

Donors were healthy HIV-negative adults with no recently reported acute infections or vaccinations. All donors were Caucasian adults living in Nashville, Tennessee, USA. CD4+ T cells were enriched through magnetic negative selection, after which naive cells were positively selected on CD45RA and the remaining negative fraction served as the memory subset. After blood collection by leukapheresis, PBMCs were isolated using Ficoll-Histopaque density gradient centrifugation and then cryopreserved in the vapor phase of liquid nitrogen. Purity and quantity of every magnetically sorted T cell population were checked by analytical flow cytometry. Genomic DNA was isolated from every sorted fraction and measured by UV absorbance on a Nanodrop 2000c. The V end gives up 5 bases and the J end 0 bases, leaving 4 bases in the junction not matched to a gene. CDR3 length: 15 amino acids, cysteine to phenylalanine. This entry keeps only the CDR3 DNA: 45 bases, framed from base 1. Via the germline V gene (reference sequence), CDR1 is MNHNY and CDR2 SVGAGI.

This clone was recorded a few times. Its target antigen remains unknown. No base-level quality is on record; no much larger clone is a single base apart. The chain was built from TRBV6-6 and TRBJ1-5, with 7 bases in between that match TRBD1. The sequenced material came from memory CD4+ T cells sorted from blood. According to the study, the label for this sample's cell subset or site signals: CD45RA-negative fraction. This sequence originates from a man younger than 35 in good health. The base sequence is TGTGCCAGCAGTCGGACAGGATCTAGCAATCAGCCCCAGCATTTT. It specifies CASSRTGSSNQPQHF.